This TCR beta chain was sequenced for a study of T cells in Graves' hyperthyroidism and ophthalmopathy. Authors of the study amplified TCR beta CDR3 regions from RNA transcripts. Using the HTBI primer set, a first-round RT-PCR was run on the TCR CDR3. TCRdb re-called the multiplex PCR reads with MiXCR, one entry per CDR3 protein. The table has hundreds of thousands of distinct CDR3 sequences, around 22% seen once; the top ten hold 50% to 75%. Thyroid ultrasound, orbital computed tomography, clinical symptoms, and serum thyroxine and TRAb underpinned diagnoses. The receptor comes from a man younger than 40 with Graves' ophthalmopathy. The source material was blood.

CDR3 region: CASRRGSGPSNEQFF. Here the CDR3 DNA reads TGTGCCAGCAGGAGGGGTTCTGGCCCGAGCAATGAGCAGTTCTTC. The V call is TRBV2, the J call TRBJ2-1; D may correspond to TRBD1 or TRBD2 (5 bases each). V lost 6 bases, J lost 6 bases, and 18 bases lay in between. The CDR3 sequence is 15 residues long. Germline assignment: CDR1 SNHLY and CDR2 FYNNEI. The full variable domain, completed using reference TRBV2 and TRBJ2-1, is EPEVTQTPSHQVTQMGQEVILRCVPISNHLYFYWYRQILGQKVEFLVSFYNNEISEKSEIFDDQFSVERPDGSNFTLKIRSTKLEDSAMYFCASRRGSGPSNEQFFGPGTRLTVL.